The TCR beta chain described here comes from a study of shared clonotypes between healthy human individuals. CDR1 and CDR2 from the germline V gene are SGHVS and FQNEAQ. The CDR3 extends over 13 amino acids. Trimming removed 1 base at V and 3 bases at J, with 5 bases between. Here immunoSEQ multiplex PCR was the method, and the copy in TCRdb shows in-frame clones only, minus some. The table shows about 2 million clones, with 85% to 95% occurring only once. As concerns this clone: The identical CDR3 is also encoded by other nucleotide sequences in the sample.

Sample: naive CD4+ T cells sorted from blood. Subset of the sample: CD45RA+ positively selected. The receptor was derived from a man aged 18 to 30 in good health. The chain combines TRBV7-8 with TRBJ2-3; D is uncertain. CDR3 nucleotides: TGTGCCAGCAGCTTAGGGCGTACAGATACGCAGTATTTT. The encoded protein is CASSLGRTDTQYF.